Below, one T cell receptor (beta chain) is given with its context. Antigen specificity is unknown. This entry comes from a study of response to subunit inactivated influenza vaccine. Via MiXCR, TCRdb re-called the RT-PCR reads, giving one row per CDR3 protein. The data contain hundreds of thousands of distinct CDR3 sequences, about 18% of them singletons. Findings and limits, study-wide: The study's authors posited that every seasonal influenza vaccination enlists few new T cells.

CDR1 and CDR2 (germline): SGHTA, FQGNSA. The CDR3 length is 15 residues. With 4 bases removed from V and 1 base from J, the gap between germline ends came to 10 bases. The receptor's source is a man aged 50-60 years who received an inactivated influenza vaccine. Sequencing was performed on PBMCs from blood, taken around 5 days after vaccination. The rearrangement links TRBV7-2 to TRBJ2-2; no clear D. CDR3 loop: CASSSTAKNTGELFF. The CDR3 DNA follows: TGTGCCAGCAGCTCGACGGCAAAGAACACCGGGGAGCTGTTTTTT.